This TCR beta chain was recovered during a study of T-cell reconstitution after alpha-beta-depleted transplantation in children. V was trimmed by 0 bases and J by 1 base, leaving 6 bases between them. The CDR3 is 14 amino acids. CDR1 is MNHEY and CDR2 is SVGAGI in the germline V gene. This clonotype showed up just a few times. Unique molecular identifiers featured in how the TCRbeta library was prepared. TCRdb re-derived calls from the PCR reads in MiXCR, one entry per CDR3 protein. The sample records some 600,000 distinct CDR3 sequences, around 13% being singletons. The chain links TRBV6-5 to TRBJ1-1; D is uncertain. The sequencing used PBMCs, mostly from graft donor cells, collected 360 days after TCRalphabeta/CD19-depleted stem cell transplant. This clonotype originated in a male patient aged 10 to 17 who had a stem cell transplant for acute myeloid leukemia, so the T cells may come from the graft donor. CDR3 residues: CASSYSPGNTEAFF. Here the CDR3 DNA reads TGTGCCAGCAGTTACTCGCCAGGGAACACTGAAGCTTTCTTT.